A single TCR beta chain is shown here with its context. The antigen remains undetermined. The data derive from a study of regulatory dendritic cells for organ transplantation. Study at large: On day 6, the dendritic cells were exposed to LPS. Study-level points and caveats: Regulatory dendritic cells appeared to expand memory CD8+ clones less than mature ones. Among resting subsets, memory CD8+ cells contained the most alloreactive clonotypes.

The repertoire was sequenced with immunoSEQ multiplex PCR; TCRdb's copy has only in-frame clones and lacks some. The data contain 20,000 or so clones, about 85% of them seen just once; the ten biggest clones take up about 0.24%. Looked up from germline, CDR1 is SQVTM and CDR2 is ANQGSEA. V was pared by 7 bases and J by 5 bases, with 23 bases between. The CDR3 sequence is 15 residues long. Sorted subsets were CFSE-labeled and cultured roughly five days with allogeneic dendritic cells. CD4+ or CD8+ T cells were sorted as naive CD45RA+ or memory CD45RO+. What was sequenced was naive CD4+ T cells from blood cultured with dendritic cells. Regarding subset: CD45RA+ naive T cells. The sequence was obtained from a human donor in good health. V usage is TRBV29-1 and J usage is TRBJ1-1, with a tentative D call TRBD1 (6 bases). The chain's CDR3 is CSAVRNRVMGTEAFF. For the CDR3, the DNA is TGCAGCGCTGTGCGCAACAGGGTTATGGGGACTGAAGCTTTCTTT.